This T cell receptor beta chain was sequenced in a study of CD8+ T cells in alopecia areata. About the study: Treated patients were given 5 to 10 mg oral tofacitinib twice daily. Dosing spanned 6 to 18 months on tofacitinib, then 6 months off drug.

Study-wide findings and caveats: Affected lesional scalp, above all in alopecia totalis/universalis, was more clonal than normal scalp.

This clone appeared a few times. Its antigen is as yet unknown. Peripheral blood samples and lesional scalp punch biopsies were obtained from alopecia areata patients. Extraction of RNA preceded its reverse transcription into cDNA, which served as the sequencing template. Sequencing used immunoSEQ multiplex PCR; TCRdb keeps in-frame clones, though not all of them. Of approximately 180,000 clones listed, over 50% are singletons. Sequencing was performed on CD4+ T cells sorted from blood, taken at week 0. The receptor was derived from a human donor with alopecia areata.

This chain's CDR3 is CASSLKVDRESYEQYF. The CDR3 bases are TGTGCCAGCAGCTTGAAGGTCGACAGGGAATCCTACGAGCAGTACTTC. The chain has TRBV5-4 and TRBJ2-7; 7 nucleotides line up with TRBD1. Germline loops: CDR1 SGHNT, CDR2 YYREEE (reference sequence). Trimming cost V 1 base and J 1 base; bases outside gene matches: 8. CDR3 length: 16 amino acids.